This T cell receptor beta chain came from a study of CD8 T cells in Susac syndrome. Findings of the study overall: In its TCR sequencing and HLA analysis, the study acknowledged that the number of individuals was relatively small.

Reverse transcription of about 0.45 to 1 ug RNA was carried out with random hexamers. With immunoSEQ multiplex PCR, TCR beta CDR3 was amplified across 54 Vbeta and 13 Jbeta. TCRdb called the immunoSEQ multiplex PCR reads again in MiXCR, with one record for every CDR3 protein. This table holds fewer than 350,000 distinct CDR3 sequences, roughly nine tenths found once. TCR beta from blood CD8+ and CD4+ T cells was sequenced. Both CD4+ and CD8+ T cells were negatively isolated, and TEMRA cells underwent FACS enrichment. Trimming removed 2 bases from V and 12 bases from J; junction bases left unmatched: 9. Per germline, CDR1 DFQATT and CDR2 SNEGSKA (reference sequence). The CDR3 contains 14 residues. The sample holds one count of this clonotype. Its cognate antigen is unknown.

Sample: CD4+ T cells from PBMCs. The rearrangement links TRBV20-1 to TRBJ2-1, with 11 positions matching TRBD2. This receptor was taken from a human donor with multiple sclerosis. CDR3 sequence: CSARLSGRATRQFF. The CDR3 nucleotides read TGCAGTGCTAGACTTAGCGGGAGGGCCACCAGGCAGTTCTTC.